These 17 T cell receptor beta chains came from one sample sequenced in a study of T cell responses to AZD1222 COVID-19 vaccine. Method: immunoSEQ multiplex PCR; TCRdb's copy keeps in-frame clones and lacks some. Found here are roughly 180,000 clones, 80% to 90% of them singletons; the top ten hold about 6.9%. The input for sequencing was peripheral blood, taken on day 0 of AZD1222 vaccination. The receptors originated from an adult in good health.

The rearrangement joins TRBV19 to TRBJ1-2; D remains ambiguous. Trimming stripped 3 bases from V and 0 bases from J, with 8 bases between. Germline V gene lookup returns CDR1 LNHDA and CDR2 SQIVND (reference sequence). The CDR3 loop spans 14 amino acids. The DNA for the CDR3 is TGTGCCAGTAGTATGTCAGCAGCTAACTATGGCTACACCTTC. Protein product: CASSMSAANYGYTF.

There are many counts of this clone. Other DNA sequences in the sample encode the same CDR3. V is TRBV4-2 and J is TRBJ2-3; possible D gene TRBD2, 5 bases. This CDR3 spans 16 amino acids. Trimming removed 4 bases at V and 4 bases at J, with 18 bases between. Germline CDR1 reads LGHNA; CDR2 reads YNFKEQ. The CDR3 DNA reads TGTGCCAGCAGCCCCCGGGGTCCCTCCAGTGCAGATACGCAGTATTTT. This sequence encodes CASSPRGPSSADTQYF.

The CDR3 region is CASSLRGSYEQYF. CDR3 in DNA: TGTGCCAGCAGCTTGCGGGGAAGCTACGAGCAGTACTTC. The chain is built from TRBV5-8 and TRBJ2-7; D possibly corresponds to TRBD2 (5 bases). The CDR3 length is 13 residues. The germline gives CDR1 SGHTS, CDR2 YDEGEE. Trimming shortened V by 1 base and J by 3 bases, and 8 bases separated the two germline ends.

CDR3 region: CASSSTGNNEKLFF. In DNA form, the CDR3 reads TGTGCCAGCAGCTCAACAGGGAATAATGAAAAACTGTTTTTT. The gene calls are TRBV7-9 and TRBJ1-4, with D tentatively TRBD1 (6 bases). Trimming pared 4 bases from V and 4 bases from J, leaving 10 bases between. Germline V gene lookup returns CDR1 SEHNR and CDR2 FQNEAQ (reference sequence). The CDR3 runs 14 residues. The variable domain in full, with the rest retrieved from reference TRBV7-9 and TRBJ1-4, is DTGVSQNPRHKITKRGQNVTFRCDPISEHNRLYWYRQTLGQGPEFLTYFQNEAQLEKSRLLSDRFSAERPKGSFSTLEIQRTEQGDSAMYLCASSSTGNNEKLFFGSGTQLSVL.

Remarks on this clone: A read error may account for a junction end that differs from germline. This sequence joins TRBV30 and TRBJ2-7; D tentatively reads TRBD1 or TRBD2 (5 bases each). This CDR3 is built from 13 residues. The germline V gene encodes CDR1 GTSNPN and CDR2 SVGIG (reference sequence). The CDR3 DNA sequence: TGTGCCTGGAGTGTACCCTCGGGGCATACGATTCACTTC. It specifies CAWSVPSGHTIHF.

The V gene is TRBV18, the J gene TRBJ2-2; 7 positions match TRBD1. The junction had 12 bases not matched to a gene; V was cut back by 8 bases and J by 6 bases. In germline, CDR1 is KGHSH, CDR2 LQKENI. CDR3 length: 15 residues. This CDR3 is CASRTLGGSAGELFF. The CDR3, as DNA: TGTGCCAGCCGGACACTAGGGGGCTCAGCCGGGGAGCTGTTTTTT.

The gene calls are TRBV2 and TRBJ2-7; 7 bases fit TRBD1. The CDR3 sequence is 14 residues long. Unmatched junction bases numbered 5, after V lost 3 bases and J lost 3 bases. CDR1 and CDR2 (germline): SNHLY, FYNNEI. The DNA for the CDR3 is TGTGCCAGCAGTGATCAGACAGGGTTCTACGAGCAGTACGTC. It is translated as CASSDQTGFYEQYV.

This rearrangement joins TRBV25-1 to TRBJ2-2, with 10 bases fitting TRBD1. Germline loops: CDR1 MGHDK, CDR2 SYGVNS. The CDR3 length is 15 residues. V lost 2 bases, J lost 7 bases, and 4 bases stayed unmatched. The CDR3 loop reads CASSEPGQGFGELFF. CDR3 in DNA: TGTGCCAGCAGTGAACCGGGACAGGGGTTCGGGGAGCTGTTTTTT.

The chain uses TRBV19 and TRBJ1-5; 9 positions agree with TRBD1. The CDR3 extends over 17 amino acids. Germline trimming cut 4 bases from V and 0 bases from J; bases unmatched to any gene: 7. Looked up from germline, CDR1 is LNHDA and CDR2 is SQIVND (reference sequence). The CDR3, as DNA: TGTGCCAGTAGTAGGGACAGGGAGGGGGATAGCAATCAGCCCCAGCATTTT. It specifies CASSRDREGDSNQPQHF.

The J gene is TRBJ1-1, the V gene TRBV5-1, with D possibly TRBD1 on 5 matching bases. The CDR3 extends over 16 amino acids. Per the germline V gene, CDR1 is SGHRS and CDR2 is YFSETQ. Trimming took off 0 bases at V and 3 bases at J, with 15 bases between the two ends. CDR3: CASSLVRGAGDTEAFF. The CDR3 bases are TGCGCCAGCAGCTTGGTGAGGGGCGCGGGGGACACTGAAGCTTTCTTT.

The chain links TRBV6-4 to TRBJ1-2, with D uncertain. This CDR3 contains 12 residues. Trimming cost V 2 bases and J 2 bases, with 3 bases left between them. Per the germline V gene, CDR1 is MRHNA and CDR2 is SNTAGT. CDR3 DNA sequence: TGTGCCAGCAGTGACAGGAACTATGGCTACACCTTC. Translation gives CASSDRNYGYTF.

J is TRBJ2-7 and V is TRBV7-6, with D unresolved. Germline lookup yields CDR1 SGHVS and CDR2 FNYEAQ. Trimming shortened V by 2 bases and J by 0 bases, and 8 bases separated the two germline ends. The CDR3 length is 14 residues. Here the CDR3 DNA reads TGTGCCAGCAGCTTATACAGTAACTCCTACGAGCAGTACTTC. This encodes CASSLYSNSYEQYF.

The V call is TRBV27, the J call TRBJ1-1; D is uncertain. Germline CDR1 is MNHEY and CDR2 is SMNVEV (reference sequence). The CDR3 is 14 residues long. V lost 3 bases to trimming and J lost 6 bases, with 14 bases between them. The DNA for the CDR3 is TGTGCCAGCAGTTTTAGGGAGGTGAGCTCTGAAGCTTTCTTT. This codes for CASSFREVSSEAFF.

The chain combines TRBV28 with TRBJ1-2; 11 nucleotides match TRBD1. Germline lookup yields CDR1 MDHEN and CDR2 SYDVKM. The CDR3 is 17 amino acids. The V and J ends lost 6 bases and 7 bases, in that order; junction bases with no gene match: 16. This CDR3 is CASRETGTGGNTVGYTF. As DNA, the CDR3 is TGTGCCAGCAGAGAAACCGGGACAGGGGGAAATACGGTTGGCTACACCTTC.

The genes are TRBV3-1 (or the pseudogene TRBV3-2) and TRBJ1-4; possible D gene TRBD1, 5 bases. V lost 1 base to trimming and J lost 7 bases, with 13 bases between them. The V gene's germline CDR1 is LGHDT and CDR2 YNNKEL (reference sequence). The CDR3 spans 15 residues. For the CDR3, the DNA is TGTGCCAGCAGCCAAGTACCAGGGACGGGTGAAAAACTGTTTTTT. It yields the protein CASSQVPGTGEKLFF.

The chain employs TRBV18 and TRBJ2-1; 7 bases map to TRBD1. The CDR3 extends over 16 amino acids. Germline CDR1 KGHSH, CDR2 LQKENI. Germline trimming cut 3 bases from V and 0 bases from J; bases unmatched to any gene: 5. CDR3 region: CASSPEDRSSYNEQFF. The CDR3 nucleotides read TGTGCCAGCTCACCTGAGGACAGGAGCTCCTACAATGAGCAGTTCTTC.

This CDR3 reads CASSPTGAGTNEKLFF. The CDR3 coding sequence is TGTGCCAGCTCACCAACCGGAGCAGGGACTAATGAAAAACTGTTTTTT. The genes are TRBV18 and TRBJ1-4, with D maybe TRBD1 (5 bases). Germline CDR1 reads KGHSH; CDR2 reads LQKENI. Trimming removed 2 bases at V and 2 bases at J, with 12 bases between. CDR3 size: 16 residues.